This TCR beta chain was retrieved from a study of monozygotic twins with inflammatory bowel disease (dated by TCRdb to about 2019). In terms of the full investigation: The full study comprised 28 monozygotic twin pairs: nine German pairs (four IBD-concordant, five IBD-discordant) and 19 IBD-discordant Danish pairs. The search for disease-associated traits relied mainly on comparing, within discordant pairs, IBD patients with their genetically identical healthy co-twins. Each individual had, on average, about 151 000 unique TCRalpha sequences and 181 000 unique TCRbeta sequences available for analysis. What the authors observed across the whole study: Background noise and inter-individual variability may have been introduced into the repertoires by the differing immunosuppressive treatments among patients. TCRbeta repertoire diversity, by inverse Simpson index, was decreased in IBD patients compared with their healthy co-twins. The analysis was unable to tell different T cell subtypes apart. Repertoire similarity did not differ between concordant and discordant twins, possibly due to limited statistical power. No single strong signal or clonotype linked to IBD turned up in the results, so the idea that one exists was not supported. Fewer clonotypes were shared with other individuals by IBD patients than by healthy twins, most markedly in patients showing signs of disease activity.

Of note for this clonotype: The clone's antigen remains unknown.

The library was produced with 5' RACE. For each TCR library, 3,000 to 4,000 ng of total RNA was used. cDNA was synthesized with SMARTScribe reverse transcriptase in eight separate reactions per sample. During cDNA synthesis, template switching was used to introduce unique molecular identifiers that contained a 6-nucleotide sample barcode. Two nested PCRs of roughly 16 and 10 cycles amplified the TCRalpha and TCRbeta cDNA, and bead purification followed each PCR. Before amplification, the cDNA was treated with uracil DNA-glycosylase and purified using the QIAquick PCR purification kit. The second PCR was the step at which Illumina TruSeq-compatible adapters and sample-specific barcodes were added. Library quality and concentration were assessed using TapeStation and Qubit, and approximately 5 ng of each library was pooled. Sequencing of the pooled libraries was done on an Illumina HiSeq2500 single-index Rapid Run using custom sequencing primers and 2 x 100 bp reads. In the original analysis: PCR and sequencing errors were corrected by UMI-based consensus assembly using MiGEC version 1.2.6. MiXCR version 2.1.1 was used for V(D)J alignment, clonotype assembly and CDR3 extraction. Gene usage, clonotype sharing and MAIT/NKT TCR abundance were normalised by analysing the top 1000, 10 000 and 20 000 clonotypes per sample. Diversity was computed as the inverse Simpson index with the vegan R package after downsampling to 27 000 UMIs. Paired Mann-Whitney U tests were applied to discordant twin pairs, with Benjamini-Hochberg correction for multiple testing. Once TCRdb had reprocessed the reads, it stored one entry per CDR3 protein sequence and supplied no DNA. TCRdb's processing, not the study's, gives the V and J calls here. The sample table on file contains 300,000 to 400,000 distinct CDR3 sequences. Roughly 2% of the sample lies in the top ten.

From each donor, a 2.5 ml peripheral blood sample was drawn into PAXgene tubes and stored at -80 degrees C. Total RNA was isolated from whole blood with the PAXgene blood miRNA kit on an automated QIAcube, without T cell sorting. Deep TCRalpha and TCRbeta repertoire profiling with unique molecular barcoding was performed on peripheral blood of monozygotic twin pairs concordant or discordant for inflammatory bowel disease. For every twin pair, smoking habits were documented, and each individual was categorised as a current, former or never smoker. Per the germline V gene, SGHRS is the CDR1 and YFSETQ is the CDR2. From its cysteine to its phenylalanine, the CDR3 spans 13 amino acids. The DNA sequence is not available.

This sequence originates from a human donor with ulcerative colitis or Crohn's disease, or a healthy co-twin of an affected twin (not recorded which). Sample: blood. In this chain, TRBV5-1 is recombined with TRBJ2-3. CDR3 reads: CASTEPGTDTQYF.